Presented here are 10 T cell receptor beta chains from one specimen sequenced in a study of T cell responses to AZD1222 COVID-19 vaccine. The method was immunoSEQ multiplex PCR; TCRdb's version includes in-frame clones alone and lacks a portion of them. The data contain some 98,000 clones, less than 85% of them singletons. Sequenced here: peripheral blood, sampled 28 days after the second AZD1222 dose. The source of these receptors is an adult who received the AZD1222 COVID-19 vaccine.

The chain is built from TRBV11-2 and TRBJ2-3; 8 bases are a match to TRBD1. Germline V gene data show CDR1 as SGHAT and CDR2 as FQNNGV. The CDR3 is 18 residues long. The junction had 14 bases not matched to a gene; V was cut back by 2 bases and J by 4 bases. The CDR3 protein is CASSLTGGGQGVADTQYF. The CDR3 DNA sequence: TGTGCCAGCAGCTTAACCGGCGGCGGACAGGGTGTCGCAGATACGCAGTATTTT.

Only a few counts were recorded for this clone. The chain couples TRBV5-1 to TRBJ1-2, with D unclear. The CDR3 spans 15 residues. V lost 0 bases to trimming and J lost 2 bases, with 11 bases between them. CDR1 is SGHRS, CDR2 YFSETQ, per germline. Here the CDR3 DNA reads TGCGCCAGCAGCTTGGAGGTAGGCGCGAACTATGGCTACACCTTC. This encodes CASSLEVGANYGYTF.

This sequence joins TRBV29-1 and TRBJ1-2; D remains ambiguous. The CDR3 consists of 13 residues. Germline V gene data show CDR1 as SQVTM and CDR2 as ANQGSEA. The V gene lost 7 bases and the J gene lost 7 bases, with 19 bases spanning the gap. In DNA form, the CDR3 reads TGCAGCGCGCGTTTCGGGCCCAGCAGTGGCTACACCTTC. It is translated as CSARFGPSSGYTF.

The gene calls are TRBV6-4 and TRBJ2-3, with 15 bases matching TRBD2. The germline gives CDR1 MRHNA, CDR2 SNTAGT. V lost 5 bases and J lost 6; bases outside the gene matches: 6. This CDR3 contains 16 residues. CDR3 bases: TGTGCCAGCAGTTCGGGGACTAGCGGGAGGAGGGATACGCAGTATTTT. It translates to CASSSGTSGRRDTQYF.

The chain couples TRBV7-2 to TRBJ2-5; TRBD2 matches at 9 bases. Germline V gives CDR1 SGHTA, CDR2 FQGNSA. The CDR3 has 15 amino acids. V trimming: 5 bases; J trimming: 6 bases; junction bases outside the gene matches: 10. The CDR3 here is CASSRGGAGRKTQYF. The CDR3 bases are TGTGCCAGCAGCCGCGGGGGGGCCGGTCGGAAGACCCAGTACTTC.

V gene TRBV24-1 combines with J gene TRBJ1-2, with unresolved D. The length of the CDR3 is 14 residues. Germline values: CDR1 KGHDR, CDR2 SFDVKD. Trimming stripped 0 bases from V and 2 bases from J, with 6 bases between. In nucleotides, the CDR3 is TGTGCCACCAGTGATTTGGCAGGAAACTATGGCTACACCTTC. The encoded protein is CATSDLAGNYGYTF.

V is TRBV5-1 and J is TRBJ2-7, with 8 bases lining up with TRBD1. The V gene's germline CDR1 is SGHRS and CDR2 YFSETQ. J was trimmed by 3 bases and V by 3 bases; bases with no gene match: 2. This CDR3 has 13 amino acids. CDR3: CASSSGQGYEQYF. The CDR3 bases are TGCGCCAGCAGCTCAGGACAGGGCTACGAGCAGTACTTC.

The V gene is TRBV6-2 or TRBV6-3, the J gene TRBJ1-2; TRBD1 is a possible D gene (5 bases). Germline values: CDR1 MNHEY, CDR2 SVGEGT. V shed 2 bases and J shed 6 bases, with 10 bases lying between them. The CDR3 loop spans 13 amino acids. CDR3 amino acids: CASSYATADGYTF. CDR3 bases: TGTGCCAGCAGTTACGCGACAGCGGATGGCTACACCTTC.

The rearrangement joins TRBV6-2 or TRBV6-3 to TRBJ2-1, with D hard to call. V lost 5 bases and J 4 bases, leaving 3 bases between the germline ends. Per the germline V gene, CDR1 is MNHEY and CDR2 is SVGEGT. CDR3 length equals 11 residues. The CDR3 DNA sequence: TGTGCCAGCAGTCTATACAATGAGCAGTTCTTC. Residues: CASSLYNEQFF.

The V gene is TRBV13, the J gene TRBJ1-1, with D unresolved. The germline CDR1 and CDR2 sequences are PRHDT and FYEKMQ (reference sequence). The CDR3 runs to 12 residues. Trimming left V 2 bases short and J 5 bases short, with 6 bases between. Written as DNA, the CDR3 is TGTGCCAGCAGCTTACCCAAAACTGAAGCTTTCTTT. It translates to CASSLPKTEAFF.